One and the same sample provided the 17 T cell receptor beta chains below, sequenced in a study of OX40 agonist ivuxolimab in advanced cancers. Produced via immunoSEQ multiplex PCR; TCRdb's table is partial and in-frame only. Altogether over 55,000 clones are present, about 90% being singletons, with the ten largest covering 3.5% to 4%. The starting material was CD4+ or CD8+ T cells sorted from blood, obtained in a trial of the OX40 agonist ivuxolimab. The receptors were sampled from an adult with an advanced solid tumor such as melanoma, head and neck, liver or kidney cancer.

This chain joins TRBV13 and TRBJ1-4; TRBD1 matches 10 bases. Germline V gene lookup returns CDR1 PRHDT and CDR2 FYEKMQ (reference sequence). The CDR3 loop spans 15 amino acids. The trim removed 4 bases at V and 3 bases at J, leaving 2 bases unmatched. The CDR3 reads CASSSGTGANEKLFF. The CDR3 DNA reads TGTGCCAGCAGCTCGGGGACAGGGGCTAATGAAAAACTGTTTTTT.

The gene calls are TRBV6-6 and TRBJ1-2; D is unclear. Per the germline V gene, CDR1 is MNHNY and CDR2 is SVGAGI (reference sequence). The V and J ends lost 6 bases and 3 bases respectively, with 14 bases between them. The CDR3 extends over 14 amino acids. The CDR3 reads CASRGTLADYGYTF. The CDR3 DNA is TGTGCCAGCAGGGGTACACTGGCGGACTATGGCTACACCTTC.

V and J are TRBV21-1 and TRBJ2-1; the table's D call TRBD2 went unverified against the DNA. TRBV21-1 is a known pseudogene. This CDR3 contains 15 residues. CDR3 region: CASSKGLAGVNEQFF. CDR3 nucleotides: TGTGCCAGCAGCAAAGGACTAGCGGGGGTTAATGAGCAGTTCTTC.

The CDR3 bases are TGCGCCAGCAGCTTGGAGAATTCCGCTGAGCAGTACTTC. This gives the protein CASSLENSAEQYF. The gene calls are TRBV5-1 and TRBJ2-7; no clear D gene. Germline V gives CDR1 SGHRS, CDR2 YFSETQ. CDR3 length: 13 amino acids. The V and J ends lost 0 bases and 7 bases respectively, with 11 bases between them.

The gene calls are TRBV9 and TRBJ2-5, with 11 nucleotides matching TRBD2. The CDR3 length is 17 residues. Germline V gene sequence: CDR1 SGDLS, CDR2 YYNGEE. After removal of 0 bases from V and 3 bases from J, the junction contained 7 bases not matched to a gene. The DNA of the CDR3 is TGTGCCAGCAGCGTAGAGTTTGGGACTAGCGGTAAAGAGACCCAGTACTTC. Encoded protein: CASSVEFGTSGKETQYF.

Remarks on this clone: Its ends do not fully match the called genes, so a read error is possible. This rearrangement joins TRBV7-3 to TRBJ2-3; possibly TRBD1 for D (6 bases). CDR3 length: 13 residues. CDR1 is SGHTA and CDR2 is FQGTGA in the germline V gene. CDR3 protein: CASSSTGPDAQYF. Written as DNA, the CDR3 is TGTGCCAGCAGCTCGACAGGTCCAGATGCGCAGTATTTT.

The CDR3 sequence is CASRAAFQQPQHF. DNA of the CDR3: TGTGCCAGCAGGGCGGCCTTCCAGCAGCCCCAGCATTTT. The chain links TRBV6-6 to TRBJ1-5, with unresolved D. V gave up 6 bases and J gave up 7 bases, with 13 bases separating them. The germline V gene has CDR1 MNHNY and CDR2 SVGAGI (reference sequence). The CDR3 has 13 residues.

In its sample, this clone was seen a few times. The genes are TRBV23-1 and TRBJ1-1, with TRBD1 matching over 7 bases. TRBV23-1 is given ORF status, its function remaining uncertain. The ends lost 1 base at V and 0 bases at J; junction bases unmatched: 11. This CDR3 spans 18 amino acids. The CDR3 DNA reads TGCGCCAGCAGTCAATTCCGGGACAGTCGGGCCCTGAACACTGAAGCTTTCTTT. It yields the protein CASSQFRDSRALNTEAFF.

The chain is built from TRBV6-4 and TRBJ2-1, with D tentatively TRBD2 (6 bases). Germline V gene data show CDR1 as MRHNA and CDR2 as SNTAGT. Trimming shortened V by 2 bases and J by 7 bases, and 18 bases separated the two germline ends. CDR3 length: 16 residues. The CDR3 sequence is CASSDRESKGGNEQFF. CDR3 nucleotides: TGTGCCAGCAGTGACCGGGAGTCAAAAGGTGGGAATGAGCAGTTCTTC.

The chain is built from TRBV28 and TRBJ2-7, with a tentative D call TRBD1 (5 bases). The length of the CDR3 is 16 residues. From germline, CDR1 is MDHEN and CDR2 SYDVKM. The germline V and J ends were trimmed by 2 bases and 3 bases, with 17 bases remaining between them. CDR3 nucleotides: TGTGCCAGCAGTTTACACGCAGGGTCATCGGACTACGAGCAGTACTTC. Its protein is CASSLHAGSSDYEQYF. Based on the CDR3 plus reference TRBV28 and TRBJ2-7, the full variable domain is DVKVTQSSRYLVKRTGEKVFLECVQDMDHENMFWYRQDPGLGLRLIYFSYDVKMKEKGDIPEGYSVSREKKERFSLILESASTNQTSMYLCASSLHAGSSDYEQYFGPGTRLTVT.

This chain joins TRBV29-1 and TRBJ2-1; unclear D gene. This CDR3 has 15 amino acids. The germline V and J ends were trimmed by 1 base and 3 bases, with 13 bases remaining between them. Germline-derived CDR1 and CDR2 are SQVTM and ANQGSEA. The CDR3 DNA is TGCAGCGTTGAAGGGTGGGTAGGTGGCTACAATGAGCAGTTCTTC. Its protein product is CSVEGWVGGYNEQFF.

The rearrangement links TRBV1 to TRBJ2-5; TRBD2 reflects the table's D call only, with no check against the DNA. TRBV1 is labeled a pseudogene. This CDR3 spans 17 amino acids. The CDR3 DNA is TGCACCAGCAGCCAGAAATTCGGACTAGCGGGAGATGAGACCCAGTACTTC. This gives the protein CTSSQKFGLAGDETQYF.

The rearrangement joins TRBV28 to TRBJ2-1; 10 bases align to TRBD1. The ends lost 6 bases at V and 9 bases at J; junction bases unmatched: 11. Germline values: CDR1 MDHEN, CDR2 SYDVKM. The CDR3 is made up of 15 amino acids. CDR3 in amino acids: CASSPDRGFRSEQFF. The CDR3 coding sequence is TGTGCCAGCAGCCCGGACAGGGGGTTCCGTAGTGAGCAGTTCTTC.

In nucleotides, the CDR3 is TGTGCCAGCAGCTTAGCGGGAGGGCTTACTAGCTCCTACAATGAGCAGTTCTTC. This gives the protein CASSLAGGLTSSYNEQFF. The chain has TRBV9 and TRBJ2-1; TRBD2 matches at 11 bases. CDR1 SGDLS and CDR2 YYNGEE come from the germline V gene. V shed 4 bases and J 0 bases; nucleotides not matched to a gene: 9. The CDR3 spans 18 residues.

The rearrangement uses TRBV7-9 and TRBJ2-7, with 10 nucleotides matching TRBD2. Per germline, CDR1 SEHNR and CDR2 FQNEAQ (reference sequence). This CDR3 spans 16 amino acids. V dropped 5 bases and J dropped 7; count of bases not matched to a gene: 14. The CDR3 here is CASSPPLTSGWGEQYF. The DNA for the CDR3 is TGTGCCAGCAGCCCACCCCTGACTAGCGGGTGGGGGGAGCAGTACTTC.

The rearrangement uses TRBV15 and TRBJ2-5; 9 nucleotides match TRBD2. The germline gives CDR1 LNHNV, CDR2 YYDKDF (reference sequence). CDR3 length: 16 residues. V lost 0 bases and J lost 3; bases outside the gene matches: 5. The CDR3 DNA is TGTGCCACCAGCAGAGATGGGACTAGCAGTAAAGAGACCCAGTACTTC. This sequence encodes CATSRDGTSSKETQYF.

The J gene is TRBJ2-3, the V gene TRBV4-1; D unclear. Trimming cost V 2 bases and J 4 bases, with 13 bases left between them. The CDR3 is made up of 15 amino acids. CDR1 and CDR2 from the germline V gene are MGHRA and YSYEKL. CDR3 nucleotide sequence: TGCGCCAGCAGCCAAACCCTGGCGGTTCCAGATACGCAGTATTTT. Translating it yields CASSQTLAVPDTQYF.